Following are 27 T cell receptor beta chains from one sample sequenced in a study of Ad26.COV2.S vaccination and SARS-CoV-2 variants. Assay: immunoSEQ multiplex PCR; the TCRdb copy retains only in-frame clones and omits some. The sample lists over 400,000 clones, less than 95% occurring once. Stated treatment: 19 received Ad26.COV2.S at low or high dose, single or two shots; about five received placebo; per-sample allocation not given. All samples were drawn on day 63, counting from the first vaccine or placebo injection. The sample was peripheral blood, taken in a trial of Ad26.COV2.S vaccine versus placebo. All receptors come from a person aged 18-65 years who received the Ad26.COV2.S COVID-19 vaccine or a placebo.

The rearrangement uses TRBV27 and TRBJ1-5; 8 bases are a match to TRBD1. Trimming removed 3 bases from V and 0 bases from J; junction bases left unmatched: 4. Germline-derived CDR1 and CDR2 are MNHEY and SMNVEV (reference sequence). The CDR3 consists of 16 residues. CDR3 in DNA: TGTGCCAGCAGTTTGACAGGGGAGGCTAGCAATCAGCCCCAGCATTTT. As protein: CASSLTGEASNQPQHF.

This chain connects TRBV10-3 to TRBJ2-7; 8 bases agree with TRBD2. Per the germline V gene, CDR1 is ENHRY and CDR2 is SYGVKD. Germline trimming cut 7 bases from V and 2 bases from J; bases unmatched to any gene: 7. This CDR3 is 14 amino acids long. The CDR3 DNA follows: TGTGCCATCATGTCTAGCGGGCCCACCTACGAGCAGTACTTC. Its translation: CAIMSSGPTYEQYF.

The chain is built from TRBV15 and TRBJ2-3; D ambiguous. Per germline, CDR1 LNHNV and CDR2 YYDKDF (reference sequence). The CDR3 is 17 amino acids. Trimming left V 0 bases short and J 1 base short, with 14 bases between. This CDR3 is CATSRDWALGGTDTQYF. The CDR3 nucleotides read TGTGCCACCAGCAGAGATTGGGCCCTCGGAGGCACAGATACGCAGTATTTT.

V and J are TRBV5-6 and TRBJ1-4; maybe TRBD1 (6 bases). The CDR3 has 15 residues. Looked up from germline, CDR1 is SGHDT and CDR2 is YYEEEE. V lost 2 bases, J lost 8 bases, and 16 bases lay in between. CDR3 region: CASSFSGDWWEKLFF. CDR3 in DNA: TGTGCCAGCAGCTTCTCAGGGGATTGGTGGGAAAAACTGTTTTTT. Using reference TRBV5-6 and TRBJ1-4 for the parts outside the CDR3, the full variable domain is DAGVTQSPTHLIKTRGQQVTLRCSPKSGHDTVSWYQQALGQGPQFIFQYYEEEERQRGNFPDRFSGHQFPNYSSELNVNALLLGDSALYLCASSFSGDWWEKLFFGSGTQLSVL.

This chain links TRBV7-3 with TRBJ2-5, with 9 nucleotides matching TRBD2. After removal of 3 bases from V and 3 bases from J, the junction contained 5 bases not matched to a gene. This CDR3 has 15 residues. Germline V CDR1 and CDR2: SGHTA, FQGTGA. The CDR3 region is CASSLGGRAEETQYF. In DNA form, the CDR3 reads TGTGCCAGCAGCTTGGGCGGGAGGGCCGAAGAGACCCAGTACTTC.

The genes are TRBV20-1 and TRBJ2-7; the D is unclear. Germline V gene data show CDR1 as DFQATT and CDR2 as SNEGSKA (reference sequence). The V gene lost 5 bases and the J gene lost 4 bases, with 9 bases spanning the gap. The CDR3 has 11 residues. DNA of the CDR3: TGCAGTGCTCTCACGAGTTACGAGCAGTACTTC. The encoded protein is CSALTSYEQYF.

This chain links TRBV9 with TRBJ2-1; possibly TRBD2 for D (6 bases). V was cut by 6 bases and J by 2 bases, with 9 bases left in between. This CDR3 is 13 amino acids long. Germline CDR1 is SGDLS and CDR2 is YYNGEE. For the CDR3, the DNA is TGTGCCAGCACCGGAGGGGCCTACAATGAGCAGTTCTTC. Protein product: CASTGGAYNEQFF.

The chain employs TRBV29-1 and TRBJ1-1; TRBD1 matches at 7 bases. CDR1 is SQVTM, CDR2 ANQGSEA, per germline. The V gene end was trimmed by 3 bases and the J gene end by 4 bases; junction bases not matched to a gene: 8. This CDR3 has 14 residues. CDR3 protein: CSVDTGDVGTEAFF. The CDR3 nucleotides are TGCAGCGTTGATACAGGGGACGTGGGCACTGAAGCTTTCTTT.

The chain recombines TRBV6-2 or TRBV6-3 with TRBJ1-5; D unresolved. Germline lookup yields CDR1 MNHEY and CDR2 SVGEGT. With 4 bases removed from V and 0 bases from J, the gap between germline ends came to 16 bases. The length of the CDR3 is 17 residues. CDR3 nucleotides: TGTGCCAGCAGTTGGGCTCGAGGGAGTTATAGCAATCAGCCCCAGCATTTT. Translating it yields CASSWARGSYSNQPQHF.

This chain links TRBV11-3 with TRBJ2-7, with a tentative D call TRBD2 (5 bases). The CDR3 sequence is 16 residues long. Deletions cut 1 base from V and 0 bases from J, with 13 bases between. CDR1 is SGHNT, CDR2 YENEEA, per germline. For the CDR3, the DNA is TGTGCCAGCAGCTTAGTGCAGCGGAGGAGCTCCTACGAGCAGTACTTC. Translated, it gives CASSLVQRRSSYEQYF. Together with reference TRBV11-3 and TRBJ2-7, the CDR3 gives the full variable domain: EAGVVQSPRYKIIEKKQPVAFWCNPISGHNTLYWYLQNLGQGPELLIRYENEEAVDDSQLPKDRFSAERLKGVDSTLKIQPAELGDSAVYLCASSLVQRRSSYEQYFGPGTRLTVT.

The CDR3 region is CATSDLLGRGTGELFF. CDR3 DNA sequence: TGTGCCACCAGTGATTTGCTCGGGAGAGGCACCGGGGAGCTGTTTTTT. V and J are TRBV24-1 and TRBJ2-2; D is perhaps TRBD2 (6 bases). CDR3 length equals 16 residues. Trimming stripped 0 bases from V and 4 bases from J, with 11 bases between. Germline assignment: CDR1 KGHDR and CDR2 SFDVKD.

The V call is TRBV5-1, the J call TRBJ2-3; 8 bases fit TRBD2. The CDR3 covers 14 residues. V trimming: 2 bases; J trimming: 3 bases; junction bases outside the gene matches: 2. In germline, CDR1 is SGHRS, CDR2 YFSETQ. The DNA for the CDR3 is TGCGCCAGCAGCTTAGCGGGAGCGACAGATACGCAGTATTTT. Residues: CASSLAGATDTQYF.

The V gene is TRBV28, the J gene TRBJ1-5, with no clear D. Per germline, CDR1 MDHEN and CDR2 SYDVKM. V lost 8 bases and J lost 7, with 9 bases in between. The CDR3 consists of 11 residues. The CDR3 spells CASGERQPQHF. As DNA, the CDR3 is TGTGCCAGCGGGGAGAGGCAGCCCCAGCATTTT.

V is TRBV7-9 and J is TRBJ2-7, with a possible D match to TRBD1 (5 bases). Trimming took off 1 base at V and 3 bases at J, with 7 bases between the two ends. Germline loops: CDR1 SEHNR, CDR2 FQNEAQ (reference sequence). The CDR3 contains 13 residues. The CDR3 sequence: CASSLGTNYEQYF. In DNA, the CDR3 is TGTGCCAGCAGCTTAGGGACAAACTACGAGCAGTACTTC.

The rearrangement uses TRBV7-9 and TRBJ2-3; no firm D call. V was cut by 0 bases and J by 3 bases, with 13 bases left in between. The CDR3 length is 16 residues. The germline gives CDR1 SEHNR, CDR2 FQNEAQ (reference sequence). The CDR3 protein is CASSLASGPSTDTQYF. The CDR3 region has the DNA TGTGCCAGCAGCTTAGCGTCGGGCCCTTCAACAGATACGCAGTATTTT.

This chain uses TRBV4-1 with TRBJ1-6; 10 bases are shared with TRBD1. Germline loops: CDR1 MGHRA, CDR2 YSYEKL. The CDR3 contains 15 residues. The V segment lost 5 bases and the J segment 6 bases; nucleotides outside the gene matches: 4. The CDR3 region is CASSWDRGFNSPLHF. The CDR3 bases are TGCGCCAGCAGCTGGGACAGGGGATTTAATTCACCCCTCCACTTT.

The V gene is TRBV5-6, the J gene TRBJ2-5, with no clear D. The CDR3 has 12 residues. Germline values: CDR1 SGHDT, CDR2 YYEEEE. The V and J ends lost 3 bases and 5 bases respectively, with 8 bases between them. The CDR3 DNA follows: TGTGCCAGCAGCTCAGGTCCGGAGACCCAGTACTTC. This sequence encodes CASSSGPETQYF.

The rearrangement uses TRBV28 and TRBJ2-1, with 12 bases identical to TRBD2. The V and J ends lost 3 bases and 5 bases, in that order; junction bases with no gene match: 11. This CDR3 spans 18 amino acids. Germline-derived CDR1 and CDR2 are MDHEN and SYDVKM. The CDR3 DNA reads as TGTGCCAGCAGTTTCCCCTCGTATCGGACTAGCGGGAACAATGAGCAGTTCTTC. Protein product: CASSFPSYRTSGNNEQFF.

The CDR3 DNA follows: TGTGCCAGCAGCTTAGCGGGGCGGGCATGGGGCACTGAAGCTTTCTTT. Translating gives CASSLAGRAWGTEAFF. The V gene is TRBV7-2, the J gene TRBJ1-1; perhaps TRBD1 as D (5 bases). V lost 0 bases and J 4 bases, leaving 15 bases between the germline ends. CDR1 and CDR2 from the germline V gene are SGHTA and FQGNSA. CDR3 length: 16 amino acids.

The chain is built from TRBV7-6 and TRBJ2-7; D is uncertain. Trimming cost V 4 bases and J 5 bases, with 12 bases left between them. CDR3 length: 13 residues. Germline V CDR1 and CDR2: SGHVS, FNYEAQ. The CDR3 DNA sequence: TGTGCCAGCAGCTCTTCGAATCTTAACGAGCAGTACTTC. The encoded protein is CASSSSNLNEQYF.

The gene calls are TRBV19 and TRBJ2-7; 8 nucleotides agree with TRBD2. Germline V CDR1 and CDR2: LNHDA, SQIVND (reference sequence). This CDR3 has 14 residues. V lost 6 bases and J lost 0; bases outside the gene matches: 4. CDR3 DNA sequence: TGTGCCAGTAGCCTAACTAGCGGCTCCTACGAGCAGTACTTC. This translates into CASSLTSGSYEQYF.

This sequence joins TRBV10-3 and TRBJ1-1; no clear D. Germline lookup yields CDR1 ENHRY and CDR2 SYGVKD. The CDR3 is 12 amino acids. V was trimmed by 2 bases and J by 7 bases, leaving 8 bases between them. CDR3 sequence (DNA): TGTGCCATCAGTGAGCGGGCGAGTGAAGCTTTCTTT. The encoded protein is CAISERASEAFF.

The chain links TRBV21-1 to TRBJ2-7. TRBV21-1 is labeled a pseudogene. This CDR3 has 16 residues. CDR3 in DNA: TGTGCCAGCAGCAAAGGGCTGGGTCGTAACTCCTACGAGCAGTACTTC. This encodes CASSKGLGRNSYEQYF.

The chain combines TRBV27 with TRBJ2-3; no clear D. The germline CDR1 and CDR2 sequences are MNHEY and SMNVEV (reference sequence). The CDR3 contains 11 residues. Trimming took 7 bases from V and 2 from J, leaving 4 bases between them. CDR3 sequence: CASTYTDTQYF. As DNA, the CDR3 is TGTGCCAGCACTTACACAGATACGCAGTATTTT.

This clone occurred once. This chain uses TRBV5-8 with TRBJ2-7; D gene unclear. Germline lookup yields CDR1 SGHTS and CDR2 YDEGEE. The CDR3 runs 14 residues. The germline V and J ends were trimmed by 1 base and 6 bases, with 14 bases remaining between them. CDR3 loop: CASSLTLVGGEQYF. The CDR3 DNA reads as TGTGCCAGCAGCTTGACCCTGGTAGGTGGCGAGCAGTACTTC.

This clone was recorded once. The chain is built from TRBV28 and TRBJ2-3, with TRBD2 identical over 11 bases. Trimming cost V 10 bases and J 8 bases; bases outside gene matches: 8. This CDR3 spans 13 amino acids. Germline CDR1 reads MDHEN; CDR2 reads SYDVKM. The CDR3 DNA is TGTGCCACCTTACTAGCGGGAGTTTTTACGCAGTATTTT. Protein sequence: CATLLAGVFTQYF.

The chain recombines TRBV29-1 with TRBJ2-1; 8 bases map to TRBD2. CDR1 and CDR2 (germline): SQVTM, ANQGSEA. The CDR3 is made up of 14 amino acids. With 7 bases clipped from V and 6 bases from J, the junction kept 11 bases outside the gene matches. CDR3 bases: TGCAGCGAACTCAGCCGCGGGAGGCCCAATGAGCAGTTCTTC. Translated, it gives CSELSRGRPNEQFF.